The 27 T cell receptor beta chains presented below share a single source sample, sequenced in a study of T cell repertoires in cytomegalovirus infection (dated by TCRdb to about 2019). TCRdb shows the sequencer as Illumina HiSeq 1500. TCRdb trimmed the raw reads at Q25, called clones with MiXCR and kept productive beta chains. Records with the same CDR3 protein are collapsed into one entry carrying the most frequent genes and DNA. This sample is represented by about 210,000 distinct CDR3 sequences; 5% to 8.5% of them were singletons. The top ten clones comprise around 6.5% of the sample. The source material was PBMCs. These receptors were obtained from a human donor in good health (CMV status not recorded). Some clones in this sample may be carry-over from other donors' samples.

This chain uses TRBV5-1 with TRBJ2-1; D uncertain. The germline V gene has CDR1 SGHRS and CDR2 YFSETQ. Trimming took 4 bases from V and 3 from J, leaving 8 bases between them. The CDR3 contains 13 residues. The CDR3: CASSVESYNEQFF. The CDR3 coding sequence is TGCGCCAGCAGCGTGGAGAGCTACAATGAGCAGTTCTTC.

This clonotype was detected ten times or more. The V call is TRBV28, the J call TRBJ2-7; the match to TRBD2 covers 11 bases. The CDR3 spans 16 residues. With 4 bases clipped from V and 0 bases from J, the junction kept 5 bases outside the gene matches. Germline V CDR1 and CDR2: MDHEN, SYDVKM. CDR3 coding DNA: TGTGCCAGCAGTTGGCTAGCGGGGGGCGGCTCCTACGAGCAGTACTTC. It is translated as CASSWLAGGGSYEQYF.

This clonotype was counted many times. Compared with germline, one end of the junction differs, possibly owing to a read error. The J gene is TRBJ1-2, the V gene TRBV28, with 7 bases identical to TRBD1. Germline CDR1 and CDR2: MDHEN and SYDVKM. CDR3 length: 15 residues. The CDR3 reads CASSFKDRRLYDYTF. In nucleotides, the CDR3 is TGTGCCAGCAGTTTTAAGGACAGGCGATTATATGACTACACCTTC.

This clonotype was picked up many times. This rearrangement joins TRBV12-3 or TRBV12-4 to TRBJ1-2; 10 bases match TRBD1. The ends lost 3 bases at V and 4 bases at J; junction bases unmatched: 2. This CDR3 comprises 14 residues. CDR3 residues: CASSLTGGSYGYTF. CDR3 nucleotides: TGTGCCAGCAGTTTGACAGGGGGCAGCTATGGCTACACCTTC.

This clonotype has ten or more counts. The chain joins TRBV5-1 to TRBJ2-7, with D perhaps TRBD2 (5 bases). The CDR3 runs 13 residues. CDR1 is SGHRS, CDR2 YFSETQ, per germline. Trimming left V 2 bases short and J 3 bases short, with 9 bases between. CDR3 sequence reads: CASSLEGRYEQYF. For the CDR3, the DNA is TGCGCCAGCAGCTTAGAGGGTCGCTACGAGCAGTACTTC.

This clonotype has ten or more counts. The chain recombines TRBV9 with TRBJ2-7; TRBD1 matches at 8 bases. The CDR3 runs 14 residues. V shed 2 bases and J 6 bases; nucleotides not matched to a gene: 7. Looked up from germline, CDR1 is SGDLS and CDR2 is YYNGEE. The CDR3 sequence: CASSVRGPPGEQYF. In DNA form, the CDR3 reads TGTGCCAGCAGCGTCAGGGGGCCCCCCGGCGAGCAGTACTTC.

This clonotype was detected many times. V gene TRBV14 combines with J gene TRBJ1-1; unclear D gene. The CDR3 runs to 13 residues. The V gene lost 4 bases and the J gene lost 3 bases, with 9 bases spanning the gap. CDR1 and CDR2 (germline): SGHDN, FVKESK. The DNA for the CDR3 is TGTGCCAGCAGCCCCACAAGGTACACTGAAGCTTTCTTT. It encodes CASSPTRYTEAFF.

The J gene is TRBJ2-1, the V gene TRBV19; unclear D gene. Per germline, CDR1 LNHDA and CDR2 SQIVND (reference sequence). V was shortened by 4 bases and J by 6 bases, with 7 bases between the two germline ends. There are 12 residues in the CDR3. In DNA form, the CDR3 reads TGTGCCAGTAGTACTCGTGGCAATGAGCAGTTCTTC. Its protein product is CASSTRGNEQFF.

Many counts were recorded for this clonotype. The chain joins TRBV7-2 to TRBJ1-6, with 7 bases aligning to TRBD1. The CDR3 is 15 amino acids. In germline, CDR1 is SGHTA, CDR2 FQGNSA. After removal of 5 bases from V and 11 bases from J, the junction contained 12 bases not matched to a gene. CDR3 bases: TGTGCCAGCAGCCGTAGGGGGCAGGCGCCAACACCCCTCCACTTT. It encodes CASSRRGQAPTPLHF.

The chain has TRBV20-1 and TRBJ2-1; TRBD1 matches at 8 bases. There are 13 residues in the CDR3. Germline CDR1 DFQATT, CDR2 SNEGSKA (reference sequence). V lost 5 bases to trimming and J lost 4 bases; unmatched junction nucleotides: 4. CDR3 in amino acids: CSASGTGYNEQFF. In nucleotides, the CDR3 is TGCAGTGCTTCCGGGACAGGATACAATGAGCAGTTCTTC.

In this sample, this clonotype turned up many times. This chain links TRBV20-1 with TRBJ1-6; unclear D gene. The CDR3 is 14 amino acids. Trimming cost V 3 bases and J 13 bases, with 19 bases left between them. Germline V gives CDR1 DFQATT, CDR2 SNEGSKA (reference sequence). CDR3 DNA sequence: TGCAGTGCTAGGGCCGAAGGAGCTCCCTTTCCCCTCCACTTT. Protein product: CSARAEGAPFPLHF.

The chain is built from TRBV29-1 and TRBJ1-6, with D unresolved. Germline V gene lookup returns CDR1 SQVTM and CDR2 ANQGSEA. V lost 7 bases to trimming and J lost 7 bases, with 14 bases between them. This CDR3 spans 13 amino acids. CDR3 residues: CSAAEGANSPLHF. DNA of the CDR3: TGCAGCGCCGCAGAGGGAGCAAATTCACCCCTCCACTTT.

On this clonotype: Since no conserved phenylalanine or tryptophan closes the CDR3, a read error is the likely cause. The DNA is left out, because the CDR3 cannot be placed on it with certainty; the CDR3 is given as TCRdb lists it. The V call is TRBV28, the J call TRBJ2-7; the table names TRBD1, a call not compared with the DNA. The germline V gene encodes CDR1 MDHEN and CDR2 SYDVKM. The CDR3 is 15 residues long, counting both termini. The CDR3 reads CASSLWGQADPELYL.

About this clonotype itself: A much larger clone lies one base from this, so it may be a read error. The V call is TRBV20-1, the J call TRBJ1-2; 7 bases map to TRBD1. In germline, CDR1 is DFQATT, CDR2 SNEGSKA (reference sequence). After removal of 7 bases from V and 0 bases from J, the junction contained 8 bases not matched to a gene. This CDR3 contains 14 residues. The CDR3 loop is CSVVHRGANYGYTF. In nucleotides, the CDR3 is TGCAGTGTTGTACACAGGGGAGCTAACTATGGCTACACCTTC.

This clonotype occurred many times. The chain combines TRBV9 with TRBJ1-1, with TRBD1 identical over 7 bases. Germline assignment: CDR1 SGDLS and CDR2 YYNGEE. The CDR3 covers 12 residues. With V trimmed by 6 bases and J by 7 bases, 6 bases remained unmatched. This CDR3 reads CASIDRTGEAFF. CDR3 nucleotides: TGTGCCAGCATAGATCGGACAGGTGAAGCTTTCTTT.

The sample holds many counts of this clonotype. The chain has TRBV7-2 and TRBJ2-2, with 12 nucleotides matching TRBD2. CDR1 and CDR2 (germline): SGHTA, FQGNSA. Germline trimming cut 5 bases from V and 6 bases from J; bases unmatched to any gene: 10. The CDR3 consists of 17 residues. CDR3 amino acids: CASSEFRLAGVAGELFF. DNA for the CDR3: TGTGCCAGCAGCGAATTCAGACTAGCGGGGGTCGCCGGGGAGCTGTTTTTT.

This clonotype was recorded at least ten times. The chain links TRBV12-5 to TRBJ1-5, with D maybe TRBD1 (5 bases). The germline CDR1 and CDR2 sequences are LGHNT and FRNRAP. V was shortened by 1 base and J by 2 bases, with 12 bases between the two germline ends. The CDR3 runs 16 residues. CDR3 nucleotides: TGTGCTAGTGGTTTGGGCCGATTGACAGGCAATCAGCCCCAGCATTTT. Its protein product is CASGLGRLTGNQPQHF.

This clonotype has ten or more counts. The chain combines TRBV6-6 with TRBJ2-3, with D perhaps matching TRBD1 (7 bases). Trimming cost V 6 bases and J 4 bases, with 14 bases left between them. The CDR3 sequence is 14 residues long. Germline V gene sequence: CDR1 MNHNY, CDR2 SVGAGI (reference sequence). CDR3: CASRLTGDSDTQYF. CDR3 bases: TGTGCCAGCAGGCTTACAGGGGACTCAGATACGCAGTATTTT.

The V gene is TRBV5-5, the J gene TRBJ1-5, with D unclear. Per the germline V gene, CDR1 is SGHKS and CDR2 is YYEKEE (reference sequence). V dropped 4 bases and J dropped 2 bases, with 22 bases sitting between them. There are 18 residues in the CDR3. The CDR3, as DNA: TGTGCCAGCAGCCCCTCCTCCGGGGAGGTAAGGGGCAATCAGCCCCAGCATTTT. It translates to CASSPSSGEVRGNQPQHF.

This clonotype was counted many times. This chain joins TRBV27 and TRBJ2-1; TRBD2 matches 7 bases. Germline CDR1 is MNHEY and CDR2 is SMNVEV (reference sequence). Germline trimming cut 6 bases from V and 6 bases from J; bases unmatched to any gene: 2. The CDR3 consists of 12 residues. The CDR3 bases are TGTGCCAGCAGAGGCGGGAGCAATGAGCAGTTCTTC. As protein: CASRGGSNEQFF.

This clonotype was detected many times. CDR3 sequence reads: CASSLVASGGAGAMNKNIQYF. The CDR3 bases are TGTGCCAGCAGCTTAGTGGCTAGCGGGGGGGCCGGAGCGATGAACAAAAACATTCAGTACTTC. V gene TRBV7-2 combines with J gene TRBJ2-4; 12 nucleotides match TRBD2. Germline V gene lookup returns CDR1 SGHTA and CDR2 FQGNSA. The CDR3 contains 21 residues. V lost 1 base to trimming and J lost 3 bases; unmatched junction nucleotides: 16.

The J gene is TRBJ2-7, the V gene TRBV29-1; no clear D gene. V was clipped by 1 base and J by 3 bases, with 4 bases between them. This CDR3 is 11 amino acids long. CDR1 is SQVTM, CDR2 ANQGSEA, per germline. The CDR3 loop reads CSVEGGYEQYF. The CDR3, as DNA: TGCAGCGTTGAAGGCGGCTACGAGCAGTACTTC.

At least ten counts were recorded for this clonotype. The gene calls are TRBV7-9 and TRBJ2-4; either TRBD1 or TRBD2 may supply D (5 bases each). The CDR3 contains 14 residues. Deletions cut 5 bases from V and 7 bases from J, with 15 bases between. Germline V gene sequence: CDR1 SEHNR, CDR2 FQNEAQ (reference sequence). CDR3 loop: CASSPPGPRNIQYF. The DNA of the CDR3 is TGTGCCAGCAGCCCACCGGGACCACGCAACATTCAGTACTTC.

This clonotype was observed at least ten times. V is TRBV20-1 and J is TRBJ1-5; D gene uncertain. Deletions cut 6 bases from V and 2 bases from J, with 11 bases between. CDR1 and CDR2 (germline): DFQATT, SNEGSKA (reference sequence). The CDR3 is 13 residues long. The CDR3 spells CSASDRGNQPQHF. The CDR3 coding sequence is TGCAGTGCATCCGACCGCGGCAATCAGCCCCAGCATTTT.

The chain is built from TRBV28 and TRBJ1-4, with D hard to call. V was pared by 0 bases and J by 5 bases, with 4 bases between. Looked up from germline, CDR1 is MDHEN and CDR2 is SYDVKM. The CDR3 is 13 residues long. CDR3 region: CASSLWKNEKLFF. In DNA form, the CDR3 reads TGTGCCAGCAGTTTATGGAAGAATGAAAAACTGTTTTTT.

This clonotype was counted ten times or more. The rearrangement uses TRBV6-2 or TRBV6-3 and TRBJ1-2; D gene ambiguous. The V gene's germline CDR1 is MNHEY and CDR2 SVGEGT. This CDR3 comprises 12 residues. Deletions cut 6 bases from V and 8 bases from J, with 13 bases between. The chain's CDR3 is CASRGQDEGYTF. As DNA, the CDR3 is TGTGCCAGCAGGGGCCAGGATGAAGGCTACACCTTC.

This clonotype was seen at least ten times. This chain's CDR3 is CASRTGVFVANVLTF. The DNA for the CDR3 is TGTGCCAGCAGGACAGGGGTATTTGTGGCCAACGTCCTGACTTTC. V and J are TRBV6-5 and TRBJ2-6; 8 nucleotides match TRBD1. The CDR3 is 15 residues long. Germline CDR1 MNHEY, CDR2 SVGAGI. Losses at the gene ends were 6 bases for V and 6 bases for J; bases not matched to a gene: 7.